This entry features one T cell receptor beta chain sequence. The antigen is unknown. Assay used: immunoSEQ multiplex PCR; TCRdb lists only in-frame clones, some missing. Seen here are about 9,500 clones, 90% observed once, and the top ten hold over 2%. This record comes from a study of immune evolution from preneoplasia to lung adenocarcinoma. The ends were cut back, 8 bases at V and 2 bases at J, with 16 bases in the middle. The CDR3 has 14 amino acids. The germline gives CDR1 MNHNY, CDR2 SVGAGI (reference sequence). Study results and limitations: Normal lung had highest clonality; later lesions appeared denser, more diverse.

The origin of this receptor is a person between 65 and 79 years old with invasive lung adenocarcinoma. The sequenced sample was FFPE invasive lung adenocarcinoma tissue. The chain carries TRBV6-6 and TRBJ2-7; a possible D gene is TRBD2 (7 bases). CDR3 sequence: CASRRGGSAYEQYF. Here the CDR3 DNA reads TGTGCCAGCCGGAGGGGGGGTAGTGCCTACGAGCAGTACTTC.